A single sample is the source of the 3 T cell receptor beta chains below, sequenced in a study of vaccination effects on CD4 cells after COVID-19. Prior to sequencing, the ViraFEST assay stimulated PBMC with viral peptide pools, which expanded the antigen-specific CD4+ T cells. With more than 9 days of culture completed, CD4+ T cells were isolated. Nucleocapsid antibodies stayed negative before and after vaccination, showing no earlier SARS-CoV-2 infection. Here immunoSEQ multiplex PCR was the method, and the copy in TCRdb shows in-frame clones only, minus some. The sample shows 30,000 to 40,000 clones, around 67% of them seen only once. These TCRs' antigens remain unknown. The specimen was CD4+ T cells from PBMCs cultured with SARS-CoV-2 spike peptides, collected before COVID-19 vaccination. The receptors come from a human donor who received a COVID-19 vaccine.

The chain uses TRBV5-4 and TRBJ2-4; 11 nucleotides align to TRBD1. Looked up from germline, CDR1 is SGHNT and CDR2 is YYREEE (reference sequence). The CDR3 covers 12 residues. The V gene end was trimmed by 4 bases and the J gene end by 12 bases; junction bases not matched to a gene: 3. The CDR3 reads CASSTGTGGQYF. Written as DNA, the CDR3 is TGTGCCAGCAGCACCGGGACAGGGGGTCAGTACTTC.

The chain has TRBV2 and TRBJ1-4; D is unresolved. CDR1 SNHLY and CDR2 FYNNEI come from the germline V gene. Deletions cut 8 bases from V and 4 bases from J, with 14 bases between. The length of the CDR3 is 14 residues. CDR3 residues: CASVVGGYNEKLFF. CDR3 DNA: TGTGCCAGCGTGGTTGGAGGATATAATGAAAAACTGTTTTTT.

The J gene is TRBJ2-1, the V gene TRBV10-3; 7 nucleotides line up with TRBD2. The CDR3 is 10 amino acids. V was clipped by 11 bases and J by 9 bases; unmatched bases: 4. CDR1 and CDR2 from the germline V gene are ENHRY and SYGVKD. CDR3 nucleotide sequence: TGTGCCGTTCGGGGGGTTGAGCAGTTCTTC. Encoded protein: CAVRGVEQFF.